The rows below give T cell receptor beta chains drawn from one sample of a study of monozygotic twins with inflammatory bowel disease. With the 5' RACE reads reprocessed, TCRdb shows one record per CDR3 protein and no DNA. Across more than 300,000 distinct CDR3 sequences, the top ten clones capture 2.5% to 3% of the sample. The source material was blood. The receptors come from a human donor with ulcerative colitis or Crohn's disease, or a healthy co-twin of an affected twin (not recorded which). The CDR3 runs from the conserved cysteine through the conserved F or W. Fields, in order: V gene, J gene, CDR3 protein.

V: TRBV6-2/TRBV6-3
J: TRBJ2-2
CDR3: CASSYSPEEINTGELFF

V: TRBV20-1
J: TRBJ2-7
CDR3: CSATSFSGTGSSYEQYF

V: TRBV6-2/TRBV6-3
J: TRBJ2-3
CDR3: CASTFSMDSSSTDTQYF

V: TRBV4-2
J: TRBJ2-5
CDR3: CASSQVGDQETQYF

V: TRBV5-1
J: TRBJ2-7
CDR3: CASSLDGNYEQYF

V: TRBV12-3/TRBV12-4
J: TRBJ2-4
CDR3: CASSLQRNIQYF

V: TRBV5-4
J: TRBJ2-5
CDR3: CASSTGQGWETQYF

V: TRBV18
J: TRBJ1-4
CDR3: CASSLVNPNEKLFF

V: TRBV20-1
J: TRBJ1-6
CDR3: CSARVPGQYNSPLHF

V: TRBV12-3/TRBV12-4
J: TRBJ2-5
CDR3: CASSRLEEETQYF

V: TRBV3-1
J: TRBJ2-1
CDR3: CASSQGLSSGDNNEQFF

V: TRBV7-2
J: TRBJ2-1
CDR3: CASSLRSTSGGYEQFF

V: TRBV6-5
J: TRBJ1-1
CDR3: CASSYTNSGDTEAFF

V: TRBV5-4
J: TRBJ2-7
CDR3: CASSQIGGAGYEQYF

V: TRBV7-8
J: TRBJ2-1
CDR3: CASSLVVISNEQFF

V: TRBV4-2
J: TRBJ2-2
CDR3: CASSQGPLFRSGLTGELFF

V: TRBV5-1
J: TRBJ2-7
CDR3: CASSSGGASYEQYF

V: TRBV20-1
J: TRBJ1-3
CDR3: CSARYRAEMQPSGNTIYF

V: TRBV5-5
J: TRBJ1-6
CDR3: CASATGAGSYNSPLHF

V: TRBV18
J: TRBJ1-1
CDR3: CASSPGLGHLNTEAFF

V: TRBV20-1
J: TRBJ1-5
CDR3: CSAREQVYSNQPQHF

V: TRBV21-1
J: TRBJ2-2
CDR3: CASSPPLEDLGYTGELFF

V: TRBV5-5
J: TRBJ1-2
CDR3: CASSSPGQGRFGYTF

V: TRBV7-2
J: TRBJ2-3
CDR3: CASSLAQPGLGTDTQYF

V: TRBV20-1
J: TRBJ1-2
CDR3: CSASPQLLSGYTF

V: TRBV12-3/TRBV12-4
J: TRBJ2-7
CDR3: CASSPRSSEQYF

V: TRBV20-1
J: TRBJ1-5
CDR3: CSARDKGAREHF

V: TRBV5-1
J: TRBJ1-2
CDR3: CASSLGDRQGNGYTF

V: TRBV3-1
J: TRBJ1-1
CDR3: CASSQKGTAGPEAFF

V: TRBV11-1
J: TRBJ2-2
CDR3: CASRPTGGNTGELFF

V: TRBV19
J: TRBJ2-2
CDR3: CASSMGGPTGELFF

V: TRBV25-1
J: TRBJ2-5
CDR3: CASSDLGHVKMTQYF

V: TRBV27
J: TRBJ1-3
CDR3: CASSLAPGSEPDSGNTIYF

V: TRBV5-1
J: TRBJ1-6
CDR3: CASSVNPTGRDSPLHF

V: TRBV12-3/TRBV12-4
J: TRBJ1-6
CDR3: CASSPSVRGPLHF

V: TRBV7-6
J: TRBJ2-2
CDR3: CASSLGDRINTGELFF

V: TRBV28
J: TRBJ2-7
CDR3: CASGGGWTRHYEQYF

V: TRBV18
J: TRBJ2-7
CDR3: CASSPRGREQYF

V: TRBV4-2
J: TRBJ2-4
CDR3: CASSQEGRGAKNIQYF

V: TRBV5-1
J: TRBJ1-1
CDR3: CASRSLGTVNTEAFF

V: TRBV5-4
J: TRBJ1-1
CDR3: CASSLGSGRGSTEAFF